The 9 T cell receptor beta chains below were found in one sample sequenced in a study of blood T cell repertoires in COVID-19. Some clones are missing from TCRdb's copy, which holds only in-frame ones; the method was immunoSEQ multiplex PCR. The table has about 130,000 clones, roughly two thirds seen once. The material sequenced was peripheral blood. All receptors derive from a woman between 70 and 85 years old with acute or convalescent COVID-19.

This clone came up a few times. The chain links TRBV6-1 to TRBJ2-7; TRBD1 is a possible D gene (6 bases). The CDR3 loop spans 16 amino acids. V lost 3 bases, J lost 3 bases, and 18 bases lay in between. Germline values: CDR1 MNHNS, CDR2 SASEGT. Here the CDR3 reads CASSEGAGDTLYEQYF. CDR3 bases: TGTGCCAGCAGTGAGGGGGCAGGGGATACCCTCTACGAGCAGTACTTC.

This clone occurred once. The gene calls are TRBV24-1 and TRBJ2-3; D ambiguous. The CDR3 is 15 residues long. Germline V lookup: CDR1 KGHDR, CDR2 SFDVKD. With 3 bases removed from V and 1 base from J, the gap between germline ends came to 10 bases. CDR3 in DNA: TGTGCCACCAGTGATCCCACTCGGGGCACAGATACGCAGTATTTT. Amino acid sequence: CATSDPTRGTDTQYF.

The chain recombines TRBV7-8 with TRBJ1-3, with 9 nucleotides matching TRBD1. Germline assignment: CDR1 SGHVS and CDR2 FQNEAQ. With 4 bases clipped from V and 4 bases from J, the junction kept 5 bases outside the gene matches. The CDR3 runs 15 residues. The CDR3 region is CASSSQTGGGNTIYF. The CDR3 nucleotides are TGTGCCAGCAGCTCGCAGACAGGGGGAGGAAACACCATATATTTT.

The chain combines TRBV7-6 with TRBJ2-2; 7 bases match TRBD2. Looked up from germline, CDR1 is SGHVS and CDR2 is FNYEAQ. This CDR3 contains 17 residues. After removal of 1 base from V and 2 bases from J, the junction contained 7 bases not matched to a gene. Here the CDR3 reads CASSLEGRGYNTGELFF. CDR3 DNA sequence: TGTGCCAGCAGCTTAGAAGGGCGGGGGTACAACACCGGGGAGCTGTTTTTT.

In this sample, this clone turned up once. The genes are TRBV28 and TRBJ1-4; TRBD1 aligns across 7 bases. CDR3 size: 14 residues. After removal of 7 bases from V and 8 bases from J, the junction contained 10 bases not matched to a gene. The germline V gene has CDR1 MDHEN and CDR2 SYDVKM. CDR3 DNA sequence: TGTGCCAGCACCTCCCGACAGGGAATCGAAAAACTGTTTTTT. Protein: CASTSRQGIEKLFF.

The chain links TRBV19 to TRBJ2-3; 8 nucleotides agree with TRBD1. V shed 2 bases and J 3 bases; nucleotides not matched to a gene: 16. This CDR3 contains 19 residues. In germline, CDR1 is LNHDA, CDR2 SQIVND (reference sequence). This CDR3 is CASSISFSAAGGRTDTQYF. Written as DNA, the CDR3 is TGTGCCAGTAGTATAAGTTTTTCGGCGGCAGGGGGCAGGACAGATACGCAGTATTTT. Full variable domain (missing parts from reference TRBV19 and TRBJ2-3): DGGITQSPKYLFRKEGQNVTLSCEQNLNHDAMYWYRQDPGQGLRLIYYSQIVNDFQKGDIAEGYSVSREKKESFPLTVTSAQKNPTAFYLCASSISFSAAGGRTDTQYFGPGTRLTVL.

This clone appeared a few times. V is TRBV5-5 and J is TRBJ1-1; D might be TRBD1 (5 bases). Trimming left V 0 bases short and J 0 bases short, with 9 bases between. Germline CDR1 SGHKS, CDR2 YYEKEE (reference sequence). This CDR3 spans 15 amino acids. The CDR3 region has the DNA TGTGCCAGCAGCTTGGAGGGGCAGGTGAACACTGAAGCTTTCTTT. This encodes CASSLEGQVNTEAFF. The variable domain in full, completed from reference TRBV5-5 and TRBJ1-1, reads DAGVTQSPTHLIKTRGQQVTLRCSPISGHKSVSWYQQVLGQGPQFIFQYYEKEERGRGNFPDRFSARQFPNYSSELNVNALLLGDSALYLCASSLEGQVNTEAFFGQGTRLTVV.

V and J are TRBV6-1 and TRBJ1-2; D unresolved. Germline V gene data show CDR1 as MNHNS and CDR2 as SASEGT. The CDR3 spans 16 residues. V was cut by 1 base and J by 1 base, with 13 bases left in between. The CDR3 sequence is CASSEVEALDNYGYTF. In DNA, the CDR3 is TGTGCCAGCAGTGAAGTTGAGGCACTCGATAACTATGGCTACACCTTC.

J is TRBJ2-1 and V is TRBV9; the match to TRBD2 covers 12 bases. The germline V gene has CDR1 SGDLS and CDR2 YYNGEE. J lost 3 bases, V lost 4 bases, and 8 bases had no gene match. The CDR3 contains 17 residues. The chain's CDR3 is CASSPHSTSGGYNEQFF. For the CDR3, the DNA is TGTGCCAGCAGCCCCCACTCGACTAGCGGGGGCTACAATGAGCAGTTCTTC.